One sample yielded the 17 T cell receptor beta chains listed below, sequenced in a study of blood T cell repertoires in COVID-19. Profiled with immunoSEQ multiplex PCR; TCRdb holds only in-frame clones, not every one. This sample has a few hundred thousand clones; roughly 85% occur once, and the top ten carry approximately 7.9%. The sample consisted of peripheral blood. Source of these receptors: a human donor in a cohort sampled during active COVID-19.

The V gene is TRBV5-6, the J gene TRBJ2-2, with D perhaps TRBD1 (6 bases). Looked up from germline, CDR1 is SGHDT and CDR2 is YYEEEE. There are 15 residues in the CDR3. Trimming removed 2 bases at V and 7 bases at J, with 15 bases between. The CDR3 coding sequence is TGTGCCAGCAGCTTTCCCAGGGGACCGTACGGGGAGCTGTTTTTT. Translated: CASSFPRGPYGELFF. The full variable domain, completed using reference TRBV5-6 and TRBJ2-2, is DAGVTQSPTHLIKTRGQQVTLRCSPKSGHDTVSWYQQALGQGPQFIFQYYEEEERQRGNFPDRFSGHQFPNYSSELNVNALLLGDSALYLCASSFPRGPYGELFFGEGSRLTVL.

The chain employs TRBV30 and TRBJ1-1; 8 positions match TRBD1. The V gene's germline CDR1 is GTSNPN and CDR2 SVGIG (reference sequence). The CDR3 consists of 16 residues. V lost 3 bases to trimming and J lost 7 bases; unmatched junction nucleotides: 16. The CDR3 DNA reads TGTGCCTGGAGACCATTTCACTTGAGACAGGGGATTGAAGCTTTCTTT. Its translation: CAWRPFHLRQGIEAFF. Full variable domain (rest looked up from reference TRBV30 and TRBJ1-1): SQTIHQWPATLVQPVGSPLSLECTVEGTSNPNLYWYRQAAGRGLQLLFYSVGIGQISSEVPQNLSASRPQDRQFILSSKKLLLSDSGFYLCAWRPFHLRQGIEAFFGQGTRLTVV.

The CDR3 spells CASSLGGVGYTF. For the CDR3, the DNA is TGCGCCAGCAGCTTGGGGGGAGTTGGCTACACCTTC. The genes are TRBV5-1 and TRBJ1-2; no clear D gene. Looked up from germline, CDR1 is SGHRS and CDR2 is YFSETQ. CDR3 size: 12 residues. V dropped 0 bases and J dropped 7 bases, with 7 bases sitting between them.

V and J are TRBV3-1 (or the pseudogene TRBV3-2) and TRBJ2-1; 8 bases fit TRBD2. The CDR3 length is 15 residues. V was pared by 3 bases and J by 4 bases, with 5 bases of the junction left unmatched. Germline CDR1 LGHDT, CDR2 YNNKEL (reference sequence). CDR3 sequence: CASSHRGGIYNEQFF. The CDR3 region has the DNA TGTGCCAGCAGCCATCGGGGGGGGATTTACAATGAGCAGTTCTTC.

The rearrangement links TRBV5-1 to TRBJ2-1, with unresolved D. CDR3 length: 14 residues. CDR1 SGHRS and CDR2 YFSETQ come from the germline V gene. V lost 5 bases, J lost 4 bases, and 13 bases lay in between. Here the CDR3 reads CASRNPSAYNEQFF. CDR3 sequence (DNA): TGCGCCAGCAGAAACCCTAGTGCTTACAATGAGCAGTTCTTC.

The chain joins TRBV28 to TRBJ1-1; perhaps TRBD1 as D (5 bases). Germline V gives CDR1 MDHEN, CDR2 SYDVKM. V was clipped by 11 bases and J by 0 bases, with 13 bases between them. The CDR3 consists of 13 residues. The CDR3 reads CASFGTMNTEAFF. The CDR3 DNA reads TGTGCCTCCTTCGGGACTATGAACACTGAAGCTTTCTTT.

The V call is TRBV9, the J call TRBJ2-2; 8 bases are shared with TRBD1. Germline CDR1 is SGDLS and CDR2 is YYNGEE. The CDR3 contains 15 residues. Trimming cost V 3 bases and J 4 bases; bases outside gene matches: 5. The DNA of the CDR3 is TGTGCCAGCAGCGCAGGGGGCGCTGGCACCGGGGAGCTGTTTTTT. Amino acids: CASSAGGAGTGELFF.

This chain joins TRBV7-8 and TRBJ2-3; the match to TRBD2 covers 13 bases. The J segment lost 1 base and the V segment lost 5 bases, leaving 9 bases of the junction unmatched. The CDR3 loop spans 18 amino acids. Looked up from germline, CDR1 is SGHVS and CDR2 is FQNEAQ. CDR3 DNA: TGTGCCAGCAGCGCAGCACTAGCGGGGGGGCGGGGCACAGATACGCAGTATTTT. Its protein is CASSAALAGGRGTDTQYF.

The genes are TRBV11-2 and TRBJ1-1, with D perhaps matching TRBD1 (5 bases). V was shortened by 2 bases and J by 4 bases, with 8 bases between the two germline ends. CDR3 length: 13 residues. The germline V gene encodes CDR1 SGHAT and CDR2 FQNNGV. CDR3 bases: TGTGCCAGCAGCTTATCAGGGATCACTGAAGCTTTCTTT. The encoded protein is CASSLSGITEAFF.

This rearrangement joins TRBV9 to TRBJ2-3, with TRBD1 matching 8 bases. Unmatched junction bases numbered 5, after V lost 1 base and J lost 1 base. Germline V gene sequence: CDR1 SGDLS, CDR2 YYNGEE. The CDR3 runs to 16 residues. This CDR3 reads CASSVSGGAGTDTQYF. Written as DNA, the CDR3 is TGTGCCAGCAGCGTATCAGGGGGCGCCGGCACAGATACGCAGTATTTT.

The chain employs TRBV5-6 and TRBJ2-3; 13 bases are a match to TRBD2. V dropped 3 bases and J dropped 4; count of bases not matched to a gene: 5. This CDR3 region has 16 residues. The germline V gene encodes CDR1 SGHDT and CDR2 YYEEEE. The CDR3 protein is CASSYITSGGADTQYF. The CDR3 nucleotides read TGTGCCAGCAGCTATATTACTAGCGGGGGGGCAGATACGCAGTATTTT.

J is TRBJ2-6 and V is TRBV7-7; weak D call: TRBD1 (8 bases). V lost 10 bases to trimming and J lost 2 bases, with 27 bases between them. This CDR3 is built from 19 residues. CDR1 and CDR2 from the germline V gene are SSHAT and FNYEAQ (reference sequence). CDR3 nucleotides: TGTGCCATAACAGGGGGGACTACGGAAGGAGAAGCTGGGGCCAACGTCCTGACTTTC. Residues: CAITGGTTEGEAGANVLTF.

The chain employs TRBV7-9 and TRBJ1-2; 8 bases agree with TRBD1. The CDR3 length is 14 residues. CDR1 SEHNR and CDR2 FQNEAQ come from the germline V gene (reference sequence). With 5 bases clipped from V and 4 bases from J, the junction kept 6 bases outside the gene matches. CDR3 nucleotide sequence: TGTGCCAGCAGCCCTGGACAGGGTGTCTATGGCTACACCTTC. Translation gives CASSPGQGVYGYTF. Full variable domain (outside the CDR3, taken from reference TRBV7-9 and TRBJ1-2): DTGVSQNPRHKITKRGQNVTFRCDPISEHNRLYWYRQTLGQGPEFLTYFQNEAQLEKSRLLSDRFSAERPKGSFSTLEIQRTEQGDSAMYLCASSPGQGVYGYTFGSGTRLTVV.

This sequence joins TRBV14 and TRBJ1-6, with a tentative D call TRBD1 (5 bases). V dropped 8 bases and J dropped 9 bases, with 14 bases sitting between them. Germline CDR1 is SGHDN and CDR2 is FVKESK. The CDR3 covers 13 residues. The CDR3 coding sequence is TGTGCCAGCGCGCAGGGATCCATTTCACCCCTCCACTTT. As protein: CASAQGSISPLHF.

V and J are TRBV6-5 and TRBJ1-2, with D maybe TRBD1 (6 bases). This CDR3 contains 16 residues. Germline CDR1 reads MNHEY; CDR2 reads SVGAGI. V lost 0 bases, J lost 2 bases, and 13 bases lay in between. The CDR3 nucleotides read TGTGCCAGCAGTTACTCGCCAGGGGCGTCGAACTATGGCTACACCTTC. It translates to CASSYSPGASNYGYTF.

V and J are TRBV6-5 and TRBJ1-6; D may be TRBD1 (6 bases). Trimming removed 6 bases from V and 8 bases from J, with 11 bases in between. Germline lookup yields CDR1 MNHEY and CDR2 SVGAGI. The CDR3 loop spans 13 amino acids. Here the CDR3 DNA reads TGTGCCAGCAGCGGACAGCAGTATTCACCCCTCCACTTT. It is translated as CASSGQQYSPLHF.

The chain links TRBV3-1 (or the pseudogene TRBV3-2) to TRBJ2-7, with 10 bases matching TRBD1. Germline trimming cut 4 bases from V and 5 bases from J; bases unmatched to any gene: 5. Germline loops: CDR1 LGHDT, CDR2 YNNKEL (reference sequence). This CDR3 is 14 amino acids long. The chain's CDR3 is CASSPMTGGHEQYF. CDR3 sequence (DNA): TGTGCCAGCAGCCCCATGACAGGGGGCCACGAGCAGTACTTC.